Below, 18 T cell receptor beta chains from the same sample are listed, as sequenced in a study of a mutant IDH1 vaccine in newly diagnosed glioma. Assay used: immunoSEQ multiplex PCR; TCRdb lists only in-frame clones, some missing. The sample includes about 86,000 clones, 65% to 90% seen only once; the top ten take 2% to 2.5%. Their antigen targets remain unknown. Time point in this sample: week 23, last vaccination. In the vaccine, a single dose held 300 ug of the mutant IDH1 20-mer peptide, along with topical imiquimod. The input for sequencing was PBMCs, taken from a glioma patient whose treatment included an IDH1 peptide vaccine. The source of these receptors is a young man with glioma. Some clones in this sample may be carry-over from other donors' samples.

The V gene is TRBV4-2, the J gene TRBJ2-5, with D tentatively TRBD2 (6 bases). The J call may be in error: the DNA end matches TRBJ2-7 better. Per germline, CDR1 LGHNA and CDR2 YNFKEQ. This CDR3 has 13 residues. The CDR3 DNA sequence: TGTGCCAGCAGCCCGGGGGTCGGAGACGAGCAGTACTTC. Translating it yields CASSPGVGDEQYF.

V and J are TRBV9 and TRBJ1-2; D may be TRBD1 (6 bases). V was trimmed by 3 bases and J by 4 bases, leaving 16 bases between them. CDR3 length: 15 residues. Germline CDR1 and CDR2: SGDLS and YYNGEE. CDR3 amino acids: CASSARPGTTYGYTF. CDR3 nucleotides: TGTGCCAGCAGCGCACGGCCCGGGACAACCTATGGCTACACCTTC.

Written as DNA, the CDR3 is TGTGCCAGCACCACGGCCGGGGGTGCGCAGTATTTT. It is translated as CASTTAGGAQYF. V is TRBV21-1 and J is TRBJ2-3; the table gives TRBD2 as D, unverified against the DNA. TRBV21-1 is a known pseudogene. This CDR3 region has 12 residues.

The chain links TRBV28 to TRBJ2-1; D might be TRBD2 (5 bases). V lost 5 bases and J lost 6, with 23 bases in between. The germline CDR1 and CDR2 sequences are MDHEN and SYDVKM. The CDR3 runs to 17 residues. The CDR3 nucleotides are TGTGCCAGCAGTCCCCGATGGACGGGGTCCCTCTTCAATGAGCAGTTCTTC. It specifies CASSPRWTGSLFNEQFF. Using reference TRBV28 and TRBJ2-1 for the parts outside the CDR3, the full variable domain is DVKVTQSSRYLVKRTGEKVFLECVQDMDHENMFWYRQDPGLGLRLIYFSYDVKMKEKGDIPEGYSVSREKKERFSLILESASTNQTSMYLCASSPRWTGSLFNEQFFGPGTRLTVL.

The V gene is TRBV7-9, the J gene TRBJ2-5, with TRBD1 identical over 7 bases. The CDR3 is made up of 17 amino acids. V was clipped by 6 bases and J by 2 bases; unmatched bases: 15. Germline-derived CDR1 and CDR2 are SEHNR and FQNEAQ (reference sequence). Here the CDR3 DNA reads TGTGCCAGCAGTAGGGGAGTTGTAGGGGGCGATCAAGAGACCCAGTACTTC. Translated, it gives CASSRGVVGGDQETQYF.

This chain joins TRBV15 and TRBJ1-1; D might be TRBD1 (6 bases). V was pared by 0 bases and J by 5 bases, with 10 bases between. Germline values: CDR1 LNHNV, CDR2 YYDKDF (reference sequence). This CDR3 region has 14 residues. The CDR3 DNA reads as TGTGCCACCAGCAGAGATGGGGGGCGGACTGAAGCTTTCTTT. Translating it yields CATSRDGGRTEAFF.

V usage is TRBV6-6 and J usage is TRBJ2-2, with a possible D match to TRBD2 (6 bases). Germline values: CDR1 MNHNY, CDR2 SVGAGI (reference sequence). This CDR3 has 15 amino acids. The V end was cut by 6 bases, the J end by 2 bases, with 13 bases between. The CDR3 protein is CASSLTRPNTGELFF. In DNA form, the CDR3 reads TGTGCCAGCAGCCTGACTAGACCTAACACCGGGGAGCTGTTTTTT.

This clone was counted only a few times. V is TRBV2 and J is TRBJ1-1; D might be TRBD1 (6 bases). The V and J ends lost 6 bases and 8 bases respectively, with 13 bases between them. CDR3 length: 12 residues. CDR1 is SNHLY and CDR2 is FYNNEI in the germline V gene. This CDR3 reads CASRPNREEAFF. The CDR3 nucleotides read TGTGCCAGCAGGCCAAACAGGGAGGAAGCTTTCTTT.

V and J are TRBV15 and TRBJ2-1, with D tentatively TRBD2 (5 bases). CDR1 and CDR2 from the germline V gene are LNHNV and YYDKDF (reference sequence). The V end was cut by 6 bases, the J end by 0 bases, with 12 bases between. The CDR3 totals 15 residues. CDR3 amino acids: CATRAGASSYNEQFF. Written as DNA, the CDR3 is TGTGCCACCAGGGCGGGCGCTAGCTCCTACAATGAGCAGTTCTTC.

The chain uses TRBV4-3 and TRBJ1-2; no firm D call. Germline lookup yields CDR1 LGHNA and CDR2 YSLEER. The V end was cut by 0 bases, the J end by 6 bases, with 8 bases between. There are 13 residues in the CDR3. CDR3: CASSQDKGHGYTF. CDR3 coding DNA: TGCGCCAGCAGCCAAGACAAGGGCCATGGCTACACCTTC.

V gene TRBV5-1 combines with J gene TRBJ2-7; either TRBD1 or TRBD2 may fit D (5 bases each). The V and J ends lost 7 bases and 2 bases respectively, with 13 bases between them. The CDR3 consists of 13 residues. Germline V gene lookup returns CDR1 SGHRS and CDR2 YFSETQ. The CDR3 coding sequence is TGCGCCAGCCATCCCGGGGACGCCTACGAGCAGTACTTC. This encodes CASHPGDAYEQYF.

The CDR3: CASSVVAGTGGHEQYF. The CDR3 DNA reads TGTGCCAGCAGCGTGGTCGCCGGGACAGGCGGCCACGAGCAGTACTTC. The V and J genes are TRBV9 and TRBJ2-7; 8 positions match TRBD1. The junction had 12 bases not matched to a gene; V was cut back by 2 bases and J by 5 bases. The germline CDR1 and CDR2 sequences are SGDLS and YYNGEE. CDR3 length: 16 amino acids.

This clone was seen just once. The chain employs TRBV6-5 and TRBJ2-3, with 12 bases matching TRBD2. The trim removed 2 bases at V and 5 bases at J, leaving 5 bases unmatched. Germline loops: CDR1 MNHEY, CDR2 SVGAGI. The CDR3 has 16 amino acids. The CDR3 here is CASSYETSGGVDTQYF. CDR3 bases: TGTGCCAGCAGTTACGAGACTAGCGGGGGTGTAGATACGCAGTATTTT.

The CDR3 reads CASSQVGGHEQYF. The CDR3 region has the DNA TGCGCCAGCAGCCAAGTTGGGGGCCACGAGCAGTACTTC. V usage is TRBV4-1 and J usage is TRBJ2-5; perhaps TRBD1 as D (6 bases). The end of the DNA aligns better with TRBJ2-7, so the J call may be wrong. The CDR3 runs 13 residues. CDR1 is MGHRA, CDR2 YSYEKL, per germline.

The chain joins TRBV6-5 to TRBJ2-1; D is possibly TRBD1 (5 bases). Germline CDR1 and CDR2: MNHEY and SVGAGI. Trimming removed 6 bases from V and 5 bases from J, with 14 bases in between. The CDR3 runs to 14 residues. The CDR3 DNA sequence: TGTGCCAGCAGCCTAGGAAGGGGTAACAATGAGCAGTTCTTC. Residues: CASSLGRGNNEQFF.

The V gene is TRBV27, the J gene TRBJ2-2, with TRBD1 as a possible D gene (5 bases). This CDR3 spans 16 amino acids. V was clipped by 3 bases and J by 2 bases, with 13 bases between them. Germline V lookup: CDR1 MNHEY, CDR2 SMNVEV (reference sequence). The CDR3 protein is CASSFSGIVNTGELFF. The CDR3 DNA sequence: TGTGCCAGCAGTTTTTCAGGGATAGTAAACACCGGGGAGCTGTTTTTT.

The chain uses TRBV2 and TRBJ1-1; tentatively, D is TRBD1 (6 bases). Trimming removed 4 bases at V and 3 bases at J, with 12 bases between. The CDR3 has 14 residues. In germline, CDR1 is SNHLY, CDR2 FYNNEI. CDR3 DNA: TGTGCCAGCAGTGTGGAACAGGGACACACTGAAGCTTTCTTT. It yields the protein CASSVEQGHTEAFF.

This rearrangement joins TRBV9 to TRBJ2-3; possibly TRBD2 for D (6 bases). This CDR3 region has 16 residues. The ends were cut back, 3 bases at V and 0 bases at J, with 14 bases in the middle. The germline CDR1 and CDR2 sequences are SGDLS and YYNGEE. The CDR3 spells CASSEGTSSSTDTQYF. The CDR3 DNA follows: TGTGCCAGCAGCGAGGGGACTTCTTCTAGCACAGATACGCAGTATTTT.